The 5 T cell receptor beta chains presented below share a single source sample, sequenced in a study of cytomegalovirus exposure and HLA in healthy donors. The primer mix had 60 Vbeta and 13 Jbeta primers. Repertoires were generated with immunoSEQ multiplex PCR, while TCRdb's copy carries only in-frame clones and drops some. The listing contains around 150,000 clones. What was sequenced was PBMCs. Receptor source: a man between 25 and 39 years old in good health and CMV-seronegative.

Details on this clone: One end of the junction does not line up with germline, which may come from a read error. This chain links TRBV18 with TRBJ2-2, with D uncertain. Germline V lookup: CDR1 KGHSH, CDR2 LQKENI. CDR3 length equals 13 residues. The CDR3 here is CASSPPNSGELFF. The DNA of the CDR3 is TGTGCCAGCTCACCACCGAACTCCGGGGAGCTGTTTTTT.

This rearrangement joins TRBV9 to TRBJ1-2, with unresolved D. CDR3 length: 15 amino acids. The V and J ends lost 0 bases and 0 bases respectively, with 9 bases between them. The germline gives CDR1 SGDLS, CDR2 YYNGEE. This CDR3 is CASSVGQASNYGYTF. CDR3 coding DNA: TGTGCCAGCAGCGTAGGCCAGGCCTCTAACTATGGCTACACCTTC.

V is TRBV7-3 and J is TRBJ2-2; no clear D gene. Trimming cost V 5 bases and J 5 bases, with 9 bases left between them. There are 13 residues in the CDR3. Per germline, CDR1 SGHTA and CDR2 FQGTGA. CDR3 coding DNA: TGTGCCAGCAGCCCCTTAGCAACCGGGGAGCTGTTTTTT. Translation gives CASSPLATGELFF.

The rearrangement links TRBV25-1 to TRBJ2-7, with 12 bases identical to TRBD2. There are 18 residues in the CDR3. V gave up 5 bases and J gave up 4 bases; unmatched junction bases: 15. Germline CDR1 is MGHDK and CDR2 is SYGVNS. As DNA, the CDR3 is TGTGCCAGCAGTTTTAACCCCCGGACTAGCGGGATTTTTTACGAGCAGTACTTC. Residues: CASSFNPRTSGIFYEQYF.

J is TRBJ1-6 and V is TRBV7-2; D is undetermined. CDR3 length equals 16 residues. Germline V gene lookup returns CDR1 SGHTA and CDR2 FQGNSA. The V gene lost 4 bases and the J gene lost 0 bases, with 10 bases spanning the gap. CDR3 sequence: CASSSDSSSYNSPLHF. CDR3 sequence (DNA): TGTGCCAGCAGCTCGGACTCCAGCTCCTATAATTCACCCCTCCACTTT. Combining the CDR3 with reference TRBV7-2 and TRBJ1-6 gives the whole variable domain GAGVSQSPSNKVTEKGKDVELRCDPISGHTALYWYRQSLGQGLEFLIYFQGNSAPDKSGLPSDRFSAERTGGSVSTLTIQRTQQEDSAVYLCASSSDSSSYNSPLHFGNGTRLTVT.